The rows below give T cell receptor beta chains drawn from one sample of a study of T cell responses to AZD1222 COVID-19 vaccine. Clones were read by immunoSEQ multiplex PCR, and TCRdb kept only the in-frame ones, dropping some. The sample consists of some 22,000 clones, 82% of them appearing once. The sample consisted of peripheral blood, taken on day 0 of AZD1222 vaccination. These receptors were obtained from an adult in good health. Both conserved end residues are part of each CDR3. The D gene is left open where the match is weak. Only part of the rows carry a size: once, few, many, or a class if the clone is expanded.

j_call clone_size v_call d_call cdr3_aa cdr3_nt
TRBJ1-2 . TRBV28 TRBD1 CASSLWTGQGGSGYTF TGTGCCAGCAGTTTATGGACAGGGCAGGGAGGTTCTGGCTACACCTTC
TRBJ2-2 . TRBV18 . CASSPFYLTENTGELFF TGTGCCAGCTCACCTTTTTATCTAACAGAAAACACCGGGGAGCTGTTTTTT
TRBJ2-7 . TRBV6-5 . CASVDTTYEQYF TGTGCCAGTGTGGACACCACCTACGAGCAGTACTTC
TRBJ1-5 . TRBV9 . CASSASRGCNQPQHF TGTGCCAGCAGCGCTTCCAGGGGTTGCAATCAGCCCCAGCATTTT
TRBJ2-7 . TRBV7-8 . CASSPRTDSYEQYF TGTGCCAGCAGCCCGAGGACAGATTCCTACGAGCAGTACTTC
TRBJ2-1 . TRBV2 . CASSDFSSYNEQFF TGTGCCAGCAGTGATTTTAGCTCCTACAATGAGCAGTTCTTC
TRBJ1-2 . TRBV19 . CASSTALGPRNYGYTF TGTGCCAGTAGTACGGCCCTGGGTCCACGAAACTATGGCTACACCTTC
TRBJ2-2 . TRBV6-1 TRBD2 CASSERGLQNTGELFF TGTGCCAGCAGTGAAAGGGGACTACAGAACACCGGGGAGCTGTTTTTT
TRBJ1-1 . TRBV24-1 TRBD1 CATSDSQGVTEAFF TGTGCCACCAGTGATTCACAGGGGGTCACTGAAGCTTTCTTT
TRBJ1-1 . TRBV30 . CAWSVALNTEAFF TGTGCCTGGAGTGTAGCGCTGAACACTGAAGCTTTCTTT
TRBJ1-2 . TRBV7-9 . CASSLIYGYTF TGTGCCAGCAGCTTGATCTATGGCTACACCTTC
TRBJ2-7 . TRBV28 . CASSLDIFLSYEQYF TGTGCCAGCAGTCTTGACATTTTCCTCTCCTACGAGCAGTACTTC
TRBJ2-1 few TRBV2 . CASSERQGNYNEQFF TGTGCCAGCAGTGAACGTCAGGGGAACTACAATGAGCAGTTCTTC
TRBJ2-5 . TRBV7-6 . CASSLAAGSPETQYF TGTGCCAGCAGCTTAGCGGCAGGTTCCCCAGAGACCCAGTACTTC
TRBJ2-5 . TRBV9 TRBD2 CASSPTSGGAGETQYF TGTGCCAGCAGCCCGACTAGCGGGGGGGCCGGAGAGACCCAGTACTTC
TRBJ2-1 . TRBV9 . CASSLTQLVNEQFF TGTGCCAGCAGCTTAACACAGCTGGTCAATGAGCAGTTCTTC